Below are 2 T cell receptor beta chains sequenced from a single sample in a study of blood T cell repertoires in COVID-19 (dated by TCRdb to 2018 to 2021). The library was built by means of the immunoSEQ multiplex PCR assay. In its TCRdb copy, this immuneACCESS table keeps in-frame sequences only and misses some clones. Where compared with another copy, unresolved V genes explain less than half of these, and the others have no known cause. This sample gives about 260,000 clones in total; about 86% of them show up just once. The ten most abundant clones make up almost 2% of the sample. Input material: peripheral blood. The receptors derive from a man under 40 with active or convalescent COVID-19.

This clone was counted only a few times. The chain uses TRBV7-8 and TRBJ2-7; D is unresolved. The V and J ends lost 5 bases and 0 bases respectively, with 14 bases between them. The CDR3 spans 15 residues. Looked up from germline, CDR1 is SGHVS and CDR2 is FQNEAQ. Written as DNA, the CDR3 is TGTGCCAGCAGCCCCCCCCTGGCCAGCTCCTACGAGCAGTACTTC. Residues: CASSPPLASSYEQYF.

This chain uses TRBV5-1 with TRBJ1-2, with 11 bases lining up with TRBD1. Germline V CDR1 and CDR2: SGHRS, YFSETQ. Unmatched junction bases numbered 9, after V lost 3 bases and J lost 8 bases. The CDR3 is 15 amino acids. Written as DNA, the CDR3 is TGCGCCAGCAGCTCGGACAGGGGGCGAAGAGGAGGCTACACCTTC. Translated: CASSSDRGRRGGYTF.